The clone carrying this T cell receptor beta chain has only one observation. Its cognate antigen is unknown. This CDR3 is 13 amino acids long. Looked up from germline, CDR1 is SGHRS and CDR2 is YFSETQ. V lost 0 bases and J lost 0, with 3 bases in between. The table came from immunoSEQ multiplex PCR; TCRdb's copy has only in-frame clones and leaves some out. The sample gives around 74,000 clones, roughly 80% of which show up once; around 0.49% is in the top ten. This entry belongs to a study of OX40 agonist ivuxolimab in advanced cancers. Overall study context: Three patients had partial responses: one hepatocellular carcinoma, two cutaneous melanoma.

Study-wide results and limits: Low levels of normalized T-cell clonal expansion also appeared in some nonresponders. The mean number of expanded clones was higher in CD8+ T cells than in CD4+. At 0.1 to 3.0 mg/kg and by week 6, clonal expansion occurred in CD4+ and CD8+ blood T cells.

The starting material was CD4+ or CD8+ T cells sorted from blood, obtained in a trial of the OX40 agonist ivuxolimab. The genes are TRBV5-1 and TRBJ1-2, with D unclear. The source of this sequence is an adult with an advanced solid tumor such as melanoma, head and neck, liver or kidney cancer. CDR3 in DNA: TGCGCCAGCAGCTTGGTTACTAACTATGGCTACACCTTC. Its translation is CASSLVTNYGYTF.